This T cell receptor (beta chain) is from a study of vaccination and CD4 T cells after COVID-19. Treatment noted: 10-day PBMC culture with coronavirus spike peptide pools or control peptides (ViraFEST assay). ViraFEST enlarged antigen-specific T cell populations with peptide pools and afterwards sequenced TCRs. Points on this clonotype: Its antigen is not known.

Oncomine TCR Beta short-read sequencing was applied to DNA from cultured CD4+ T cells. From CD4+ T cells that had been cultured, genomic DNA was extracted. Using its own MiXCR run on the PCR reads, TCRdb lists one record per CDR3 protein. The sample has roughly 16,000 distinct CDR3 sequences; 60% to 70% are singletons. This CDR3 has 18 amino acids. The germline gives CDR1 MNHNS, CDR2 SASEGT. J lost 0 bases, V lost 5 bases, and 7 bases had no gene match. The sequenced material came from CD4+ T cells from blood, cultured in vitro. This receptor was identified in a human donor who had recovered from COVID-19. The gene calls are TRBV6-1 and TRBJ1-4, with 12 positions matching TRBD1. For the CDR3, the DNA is TGTGCCAGCAGTCCGGGACAGGGGGCGGGGGCAACTAATGAAAAACTGTTTTTT. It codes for CASSPGQGAGATNEKLFF.